The sequence of this TCR beta chain was determined in a study of early T cells in non-severe SARS-CoV-2 infection (TCRdb year 2021). Describing the broader study: TCR sequencing used bulk RNA from unsorted whole blood, so alpha and beta chains could not be paired. The study at large found these results: VDJdb matching was skewed toward anti-spike CD8 responses and likely underestimated virus-specific expansions, missing private and CD4 specificities.

This clonotype was picked up many times. Its antigen is still unknown. Base qualities are not provided; no much larger clone lies one nucleotide away. Including cysteine and phenylalanine, the CDR3 has 15 amino acids. Just CDR3 DNA is preserved here, 45 bases in frame from base 1. Reading the germline V gene (reference sequence) gives CDR1 DFQATT and CDR2 SNEGSKA. Here V drops 6 bases and J drops 0 bases, and the junction holds 3 bases not matched to any gene. This was a case-control study nested in a cohort of healthcare workers in London, UK, who had nasopharyngeal swab PCR tests and blood samples taken every week. Healthcare workers were recruited during the week of the UK lockdown, between 23 and 31 March 2020, and followed weekly for up to roughly 15 weeks. The library was obtained by 5' RACE. The instrument was a NextSeq 500. In the TCR library protocol, unique molecular identifiers were attached to individual cDNA molecules to correct for PCR bias and sequencing error. Both TCR alpha and beta chains were sequenced, and tight co-correlation was observed between alpha and beta sequence abundances in each sample. Per the source publication's procedure: V gene, J gene and CDR3 annotation of TCR sequences was performed with Decombinator V4. TCRs were defined as expanded if a significant change between any two time points was detected under a Poisson model with p below 0.0001. Abundances of TCRs were expressed as counts per million after normalisation to the total number of TCRs sequenced in each sample. TRAV1-2 paired with TRAJ12, TRAJ20 or TRAJ33 defined MAIT TCRs, while TRAV10 paired with TRAJ18 defined iNKT TCRs. VDJdb, accessed on 1 November 2021, was searched for TCRs annotated for CMV, EBV and SARS-CoV-2, and TCRs annotated for more than one antigen were excluded. TCRdb trimmed the raw reads at Q25, called clones with MiXCR and kept productive beta chains. For every CDR3 protein sequence, its rows merge into one entry that carries the most common genes and DNA. These V and J calls are TCRdb output, not the study's own analysis. A total of roughly 63,000 distinct CDR3 sequences appear in this sample, 10% to 15% of them only once. Of the sample, approximately 4.8% is held by the ten largest clones.

Sequencing was done on a sample of whole blood. The origin of this receptor is an adult who was a healthcare worker with PCR-confirmed SARS-CoV-2 infection or an uninfected control (not recorded which). The V and J genes are TRBV20-1 and TRBJ1-5; 12 central bases correspond to TRBD1. The sequence in DNA is TGCAGTGCGGGGACAGGGGGCTATAGCAATCAGCCCCAGCATTTT. The resulting protein is CSAGTGGYSNQPQHF.